A single sample is the source of the 29 T cell receptor beta chains below, sequenced in a study of T cells in Graves' hyperthyroidism and ophthalmopathy. RNA transcripts were the template for amplifying TCR beta CDR3 regions. First-round RT-PCR targeting the TCR CDR3 was performed with the HTBI primer set. In TCRdb, the multiplex PCR reads were re-called with MiXCR into one record per CDR3 protein. The table shows 350,000 or so distinct CDR3 sequences, with around 18% occurring only once. Input material: blood. The receptors shown here come from a middle-aged woman with Graves' ophthalmopathy.

This rearrangement joins TRBV20-1 to TRBJ2-2; 12 nucleotides line up with TRBD2. The V segment lost 0 bases and the J segment 6 bases; nucleotides outside the gene matches: 8. The CDR3 loop spans 17 amino acids. Germline V lookup: CDR1 DFQATT, CDR2 SNEGSKA (reference sequence). This chain's CDR3 is CSARDPRLAGDSGELFF. For the CDR3, the DNA is TGCAGTGCTAGAGATCCCAGACTAGCGGGAGATTCCGGGGAGCTGTTTTTT.

The table lists this clonotype with many counts. The rearrangement links TRBV27 to TRBJ2-2, with D possibly TRBD2 on 6 matching bases. The CDR3 is 19 amino acids. Trimming took off 7 bases at V and 4 bases at J, with 28 bases between the two ends. Germline-derived CDR1 and CDR2 are MNHEY and SMNVEV (reference sequence). Here the CDR3 reads CASTFSGGKTSRGTGELFF. The CDR3 DNA reads as TGTGCCAGCACCTTCTCGGGCGGGAAGACCTCCCGGGGCACCGGGGAGCTGTTTTTT.

In its sample, this clonotype was seen many times. This may be a read error, as it is one base from a much larger clone. V and J are TRBV6-4 and TRBJ1-1; D gene uncertain. CDR3 size: 16 residues. Germline CDR1 reads MRHNA; CDR2 reads SNTAGT. With 7 bases removed from V and 3 bases from J, the gap between germline ends came to 21 bases. CDR3 in DNA: TGTGCCAGCAACCCCGGAGAGGACGCGGTGGACACTGAAGCTTTCTTT. Residues: CASNPGEDAVDTEAFF.

This clonotype was observed many times. The gene calls are TRBV12-3 or TRBV12-4 and TRBJ1-1; D unresolved. The germline V and J ends were trimmed by 6 bases and 6 bases, with 17 bases remaining between them. The CDR3 sequence is 14 residues long. The CDR3 here is CASSRKHSGAEAFF. The CDR3 coding sequence is TGTGCCAGCAGCCGTAAGCATTCCGGCGCTGAAGCTTTCTTT.

This clonotype was picked up many times. This chain joins TRBV20-1 and TRBJ2-7, with 10 bases matching TRBD2. The CDR3 is 18 residues long. The V gene's germline CDR1 is DFQATT and CDR2 SNEGSKA (reference sequence). J was trimmed by 1 base and V by 0 bases; bases with no gene match: 12. CDR3 in DNA: TGCAGTGCTAGAGATCTTGTGCTAGCGGGAGCAGGGTCCTACGAGCAGTACTTC. It codes for CSARDLVLAGAGSYEQYF.

V usage is TRBV28 and J usage is TRBJ1-2, with D tentatively TRBD1 (6 bases). This CDR3 contains 12 residues. CDR1 and CDR2 (germline): MDHEN, SYDVKM. V was clipped by 2 bases and J by 6 bases, with 7 bases between them. The CDR3 bases are TGTGCCAGCAGTTTACGGGGGCATGGCTACACCTTC. Its translation is CASSLRGHGYTF.

This clonotype was seen at least ten times. This chain joins TRBV6-1 and TRBJ2-5, with 7 bases that match TRBD2. Germline CDR1 is MNHNS and CDR2 is SASEGT. The CDR3 covers 14 residues. The V and J ends lost 3 bases and 5 bases, in that order; junction bases with no gene match: 6. CDR3 nucleotide sequence: TGTGCCAGCAGTGACGGGACTACCCCGGAGACCCAGTACTTC. Translated: CASSDGTTPETQYF.

This clonotype showed up many times. The chain employs TRBV7-9 and TRBJ1-2; D remains unclear. The CDR3 has 13 amino acids. Germline-derived CDR1 and CDR2 are SEHNR and FQNEAQ (reference sequence). V lost 1 base, J lost 7 bases, and 10 bases lay in between. The CDR3 sequence: CASSLGDGFGYTF. The CDR3 nucleotides read TGTGCCAGCAGCTTAGGCGACGGGTTTGGCTACACCTTC.

This clonotype came up many times. Written as DNA, the CDR3 is TGTGCCAGCTTGGGTAGGACAACAAACACTGAAGCTTTCTTT. Translation: CASLGRTTNTEAFF. This sequence joins TRBV28 and TRBJ1-1, with a tentative D call TRBD1 (5 bases). The CDR3 extends over 14 amino acids. Germline CDR1 MDHEN, CDR2 SYDVKM. The V end lost 8 bases, the J end lost 2 bases, and 15 bases lay between the germline ends.

This clonotype was seen many times. This CDR3 is CASGEPRTSGRSQETQYF. Written as DNA, the CDR3 is TGTGCCAGCGGGGAACCGCGAACTAGCGGGAGATCCCAAGAGACCCAGTACTTC. This sequence joins TRBV12-3 or TRBV12-4 and TRBJ2-5, with 11 bases identical to TRBD2. This CDR3 contains 18 residues. V trimming: 8 bases; J trimming: 1 base; junction bases outside the gene matches: 15.

The sample holds a few counts of this clonotype. The genes are TRBV12-3 or TRBV12-4 and TRBJ2-5; D call uncertain. The length of the CDR3 is 12 residues. V was cut by 4 bases and J by 7 bases, with 10 bases left in between. In DNA, the CDR3 is TGTGCCAGCAGTTCAGAGAGGAGGACCCAGTACTTC. It is translated as CASSSERRTQYF.

This clonotype was detected ten times or more. V usage is TRBV20-1 and J usage is TRBJ2-7, with 10 bases lining up with TRBD1. Per germline, CDR1 DFQATT and CDR2 SNEGSKA (reference sequence). With V trimmed by 6 bases and J by 4 bases, 12 bases remained unmatched. The CDR3 length is 15 residues. CDR3 bases: TGCAGTGCGACGAGACCGGGACAGGGGTTATACGAGCAGTACTTC. The encoded protein is CSATRPGQGLYEQYF.

This clonotype was seen at least ten times. This may come from a read error, since a much larger clone is one base off. Written as DNA, the CDR3 is TGTGCCAGCCATCCTCGGGTAAATGAAGCTTTCTTT. It translates to CASHPRVNEAFF. V gene TRBV28 combines with J gene TRBJ1-1; D unresolved. CDR1 is MDHEN, CDR2 SYDVKM, per germline. The germline V and J ends were trimmed by 8 bases and 7 bases, with 14 bases remaining between them. The CDR3 covers 12 residues.

In its sample, this clonotype was seen many times. J is TRBJ1-1 and V is TRBV14; D is undetermined. With 0 bases removed from V and 4 bases from J, the gap between germline ends came to 9 bases. Per the germline V gene, CDR1 is SGHDN and CDR2 is FVKESK. This CDR3 has 14 amino acids. CDR3 in DNA: TGTGCCAGCAGCCAAGAAGCGTTAGCCACTGAAGCTTTCTTT. Translating it yields CASSQEALATEAFF.

Many counts were recorded for this clonotype. The chain couples TRBV6-1 to TRBJ2-7, with 7 bases lining up with TRBD2. Germline V gene sequence: CDR1 MNHNS, CDR2 SASEGT. Unmatched junction bases numbered 10, after V lost 2 bases and J lost 9 bases. The length of the CDR3 is 14 residues. The CDR3 loop reads CASSESRLAFAQYF. CDR3 bases: TGTGCCAGCAGTGAATCAAGACTAGCTTTCGCGCAGTACTTC.

This clonotype was detected ten times or more. The chain links TRBV9 to TRBJ2-2; D possibly matches TRBD1 or TRBD2 (5 bases each). Between the trimmed V and J ends, which lost 2 bases and 2 bases, there was a span of 10 bases. The CDR3 totals 15 residues. Germline CDR1 SGDLS, CDR2 YYNGEE. The CDR3 bases are TGTGCCAGCAGCGTTAGTGGGACCAACACCGGGGAGCTGTTTTTT. Amino acids: CASSVSGTNTGELFF.

This clonotype was counted many times. The chain joins TRBV7-6 to TRBJ2-2; D gene uncertain. Trimming took 5 bases from V and 1 from J, leaving 8 bases between them. The CDR3 spans 14 residues. Per the germline V gene, CDR1 is SGHVS and CDR2 is FNYEAQ. The CDR3 DNA is TGTGCCAGCAGCCCCAGTCGGAACACCGGGGAGCTGTTTTTT. Its protein product is CASSPSRNTGELFF.

This clonotype occurred many times. The rearrangement uses TRBV20-1 and TRBJ2-5; tentatively, D is TRBD1 or TRBD2 (6 bases each). The germline CDR1 and CDR2 sequences are DFQATT and SNEGSKA (reference sequence). Trimming took off 6 bases at V and 1 base at J, with 18 bases between the two ends. CDR3 length: 15 residues. The DNA of the CDR3 is TGCAGTGCGCTGGTGGGGGGCACGGCCCAAGAGACCCAGTACTTC. It yields the protein CSALVGGTAQETQYF.

The V call is TRBV11-2, the J call TRBJ1-2; 7 positions agree with TRBD1. The V gene's germline CDR1 is SGHAT and CDR2 FQNNGV. CDR3 length: 16 residues. V was pared by 5 bases and J by 6 bases, with 15 bases of the junction left unmatched. CDR3 in DNA: TGTGCCAGCAGCATTCCGATGGGTACAGGGGTGCATGGCTACACCTTC. Translated: CASSIPMGTGVHGYTF.

Only a few counts were recorded for this clonotype. Here the CDR3 DNA reads TGTGCCAGCTCCCCTCTCGGGACAGGGATGGCTAACTATGGCTACACCTTC. Translating it yields CASSPLGTGMANYGYTF. This sequence joins TRBV18 and TRBJ1-2; 9 bases are shared with TRBD1. This CDR3 is 17 amino acids long. The V and J ends lost 6 bases and 0 bases, in that order; junction bases with no gene match: 11. Germline CDR1 KGHSH, CDR2 LQKENI.

This clonotype has a count of ten or more. The chain employs TRBV28 and TRBJ2-7; 14 bases align to TRBD2. The germline CDR1 and CDR2 sequences are MDHEN and SYDVKM. The V segment lost 11 bases and the J segment 1 base; nucleotides outside the gene matches: 7. The CDR3 loop spans 15 amino acids. The CDR3 loop reads CAGTSGSSGSYEQYF. For the CDR3, the DNA is TGTGCCGGGACTAGCGGGAGTAGTGGGTCCTACGAGCAGTACTTC.

This clonotype appeared many times. The chain combines TRBV11-2 with TRBJ2-7; D is unclear. V lost 1 base to trimming and J lost 3 bases, with 10 bases between them. The CDR3 totals 14 residues. The germline gives CDR1 SGHAT, CDR2 FQNNGV. This chain's CDR3 is CASSLGGVVYEQYF. Written as DNA, the CDR3 is TGTGCCAGCAGCTTAGGTGGCGTAGTCTACGAGCAGTACTTC.

Ten or more counts support this clonotype. The chain carries TRBV12-5 and TRBJ1-2; a weak D match, TRBD1 (5 bases). CDR1 and CDR2 from the germline V gene are LGHNT and FRNRAP. This CDR3 region has 14 residues. V gave up 6 bases and J gave up 5 bases, with 16 bases separating them. The CDR3: CASGSTGTGYGYTF. Written as DNA, the CDR3 is TGTGCTAGTGGATCGACCGGGACCGGTTATGGCTACACCTTC.

This chain uses TRBV11-1 with TRBJ2-7, with 7 positions matching TRBD1. CDR3 length: 14 residues. The J segment lost 5 bases and the V segment lost 1 base, leaving 5 bases of the junction unmatched. Germline assignment: CDR1 SGHAT and CDR2 FQDESV (reference sequence). The CDR3 protein is CASSLEGGWDEQYF. For the CDR3, the DNA is TGTGCCAGCAGCTTAGAAGGGGGCTGGGACGAGCAGTACTTC.

At least ten counts were recorded for this clonotype. V gene TRBV24-1 combines with J gene TRBJ2-2; TRBD2 matches 7 bases. Germline CDR1 and CDR2: KGHDR and SFDVKD. J was trimmed by 6 bases and V by 5 bases; bases with no gene match: 11. The CDR3 has 16 amino acids. The CDR3 coding sequence is TGTGCCACCAGTGGTGGGCGGGAGTTATACCCCGGGGAGCTGTTTTTT. As protein: CATSGGRELYPGELFF.

This clonotype appeared a few times. The V call is TRBV24-1, the J call TRBJ2-7; D ambiguous. The germline V gene has CDR1 KGHDR and CDR2 SFDVKD. This CDR3 has 16 residues. The V end lost 0 bases, the J end lost 2 bases, and 13 bases lay between the germline ends. The CDR3, as DNA: TGTGCCACCAGTGATTTGTACATACGTCCTACCTACGAGCAGTACTTC. Protein: CATSDLYIRPTYEQYF.

The V gene is TRBV2, the J gene TRBJ1-5; possibly TRBD1 for D (6 bases). Germline V gene lookup returns CDR1 SNHLY and CDR2 FYNNEI. The CDR3 has 13 residues. Trimming left V 6 bases short and J 6 bases short, with 12 bases between. Here the CDR3 DNA reads TGTGCCAGCAGGAACAGGGTTGGTCAGCCCCAGCATTTT. Translation: CASRNRVGQPQHF. Together with reference TRBV2 and TRBJ1-5, the CDR3 gives the full variable domain: EPEVTQTPSHQVTQMGQEVILRCVPISNHLYFYWYRQILGQKVEFLVSFYNNEISEKSEIFDDQFSVERPDGSNFTLKIRSTKLEDSAMYFCASRNRVGQPQHFGDGTRLSIL.

This clonotype was seen a handful of times. The chain couples TRBV10-3 to TRBJ2-5; 9 positions agree with TRBD1. The junction had 8 bases not matched to a gene; V was cut back by 2 bases and J by 4 bases. This CDR3 is built from 16 residues. Germline V lookup: CDR1 ENHRY, CDR2 SYGVKD. The CDR3 DNA reads as TGTGCCATCAGTGAGCCCGGGACAGGGTTTGGAGAGACCCAGTACTTC. Translation gives CAISEPGTGFGETQYF.

This clonotype occurred a few times. The chain is built from TRBV6-4 and TRBJ1-6; maybe TRBD1 (5 bases). The CDR3 runs 15 residues. The V gene's germline CDR1 is MRHNA and CDR2 SNTAGT. V dropped 6 bases and J dropped 5 bases, with 14 bases sitting between them. CDR3 DNA sequence: TGTGCCAGCAGAGAGGGACGGGGGAATAATTCACCCCTCCACTTT. The encoded protein is CASREGRGNNSPLHF.